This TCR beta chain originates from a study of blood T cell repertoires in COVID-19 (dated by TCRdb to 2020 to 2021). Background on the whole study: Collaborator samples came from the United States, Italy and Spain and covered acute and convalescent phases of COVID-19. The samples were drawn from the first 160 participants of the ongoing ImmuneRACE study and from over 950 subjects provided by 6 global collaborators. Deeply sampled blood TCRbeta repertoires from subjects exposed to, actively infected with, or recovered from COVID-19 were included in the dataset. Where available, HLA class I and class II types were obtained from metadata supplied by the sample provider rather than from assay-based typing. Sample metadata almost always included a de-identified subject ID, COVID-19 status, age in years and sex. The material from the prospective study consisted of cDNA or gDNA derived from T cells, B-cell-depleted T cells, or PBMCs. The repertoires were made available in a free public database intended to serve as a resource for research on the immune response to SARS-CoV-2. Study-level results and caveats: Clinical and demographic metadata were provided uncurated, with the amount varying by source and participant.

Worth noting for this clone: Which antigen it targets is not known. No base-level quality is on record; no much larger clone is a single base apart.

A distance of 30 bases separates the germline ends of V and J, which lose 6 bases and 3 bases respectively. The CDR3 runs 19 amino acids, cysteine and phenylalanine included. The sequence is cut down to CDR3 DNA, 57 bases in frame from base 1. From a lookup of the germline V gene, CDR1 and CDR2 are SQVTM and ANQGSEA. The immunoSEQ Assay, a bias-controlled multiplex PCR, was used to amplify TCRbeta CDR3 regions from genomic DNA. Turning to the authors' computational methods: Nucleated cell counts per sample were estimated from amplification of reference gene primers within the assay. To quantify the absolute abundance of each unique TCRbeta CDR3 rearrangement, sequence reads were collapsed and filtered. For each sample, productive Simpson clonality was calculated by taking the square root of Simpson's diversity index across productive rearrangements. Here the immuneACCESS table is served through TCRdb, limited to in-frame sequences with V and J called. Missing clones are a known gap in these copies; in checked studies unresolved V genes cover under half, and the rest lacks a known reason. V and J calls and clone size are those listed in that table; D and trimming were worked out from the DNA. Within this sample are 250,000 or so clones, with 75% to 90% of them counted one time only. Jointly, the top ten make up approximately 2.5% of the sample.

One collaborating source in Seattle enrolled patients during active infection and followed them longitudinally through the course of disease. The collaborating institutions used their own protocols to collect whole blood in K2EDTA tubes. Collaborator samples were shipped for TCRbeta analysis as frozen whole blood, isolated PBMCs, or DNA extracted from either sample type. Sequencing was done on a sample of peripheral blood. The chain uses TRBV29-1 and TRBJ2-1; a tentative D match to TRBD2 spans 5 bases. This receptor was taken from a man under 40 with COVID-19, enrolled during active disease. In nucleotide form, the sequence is TGCAGCGTCCACGAGGCCGGTTCGCCGCATTTGAGGGTCTACAATGAGCAGTTCTTC. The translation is CSVHEAGSPHLRVYNEQFF.